This TCR beta chain was recorded in a study of shared clonotypes between healthy human individuals. Overall study results and limits: Approximately 4.5% was the fraction of naive CD4 clonotypes found shared across a few donors.

In the original workflow: As immunoSEQ supplied junction-only sequences (without quality scores), filtering differed. The method was immunoSEQ multiplex PCR; TCRdb's version includes in-frame clones alone and lacks a portion of them. D and trimming were read from the DNA, whereas the V and J calls and clone size are those reported in that table. The table includes about 2.1 million clones, just under 95% detected once. Naive-designated CD8 cells lacked CD45RO, were positively enriched for CCR7, and omitted terminally differentiated effector memory CD45RA+ cells. The CDR3 has 16 amino acids. Per germline, CDR1 KGHSH and CDR2 LQKENI. The V and J ends lost 0 bases and 2 bases, in that order; junction bases with no gene match: 5. With respect to this clone: Its antigen is as yet unknown.

The J gene is TRBJ2-7, the V gene TRBV18; TRBD2 agrees at 9 bases. What was sequenced was naive CD8+ T cells from PBMCs. This sequence originates from a man between 18 and 35 years old in good health. Some clones in this sample may be carry-over from other donors' samples. The CDR3 sequence is CASSPPSAGGAYEQYF. CDR3 DNA sequence: TGTGCCAGCTCACCACCATCTGCGGGAGGGGCCTACGAGCAGTACTTC.